The 10 T cell receptor beta chains below come from one sample, sequenced in a study of blood T cell repertoires in COVID-19. Profiled with immunoSEQ multiplex PCR; TCRdb holds only in-frame clones, not every one. The table records a few hundred thousand clones, around 84% of them present only once. The sequenced sample was peripheral blood. These receptors all stem from a man aged 35-49 years with acute or convalescent COVID-19.

This chain uses TRBV10-2 with TRBJ1-5; D remains ambiguous. The V end was cut by 8 bases, the J end by 0 bases, with 26 bases between. This CDR3 is built from 19 residues. Germline V gene sequence: CDR1 WSHSY, CDR2 SAAADI. As DNA, the CDR3 is TGCGCCAGCTACTCCTCACAGACGCCCTCGGTGGATAGCAATCAGCCCCAGCATTTT. Protein sequence: CASYSSQTPSVDSNQPQHF.

This clone came up once. The chain has TRBV2 and TRBJ2-3; 10 nucleotides match TRBD1. The CDR3 is made up of 15 amino acids. CDR1 is SNHLY, CDR2 FYNNEI, per germline. V shed 6 bases and J 0 bases; nucleotides not matched to a gene: 3. CDR3 region: CASRDRGFSTDTQYF. The CDR3 region has the DNA TGTGCCAGCAGGGACAGGGGGTTCAGCACAGATACGCAGTATTTT. Looking up the rest from reference TRBV2 and TRBJ2-3 gives the full variable domain: EPEVTQTPSHQVTQMGQEVILRCVPISNHLYFYWYRQILGQKVEFLVSFYNNEISEKSEIFDDQFSVERPDGSNFTLKIRSTKLEDSAMYFCASRDRGFSTDTQYFGPGTRLTVL.

CDR3 loop: CASSHNQGGEKLFF. The CDR3 DNA is TGCGCCAGCAGCCACAACCAGGGAGGCGAAAAACTGTTTTTT. The chain links TRBV4-3 to TRBJ1-4; a weak D match, TRBD1 (5 bases). The CDR3 runs to 14 residues. Germline CDR1 reads LGHNA; CDR2 reads YSLEER. Trimming left V 3 bases short and J 8 bases short, with 13 bases between.

A note on this clone: The germline gene is not matched at one end of the junction; a read error may be the cause. The DNA of the CDR3 is TGTGCCAGCAGGTTGGGGGCCTTAAGTGAAGCTTTCTTT. Translating it yields CASRLGALSEAFF. The chain recombines TRBV5-4 with TRBJ1-1, with D perhaps matching TRBD1 (6 bases). The CDR3 contains 13 residues. Germline V gene data show CDR1 as SGHNT and CDR2 as YYREEE (reference sequence).

The gene calls are TRBV2 and TRBJ1-4; D is uncertain. Germline V gene sequence: CDR1 SNHLY, CDR2 FYNNEI. This CDR3 is 12 amino acids long. Between the trimmed V and J ends, which lost 4 bases and 8 bases, there was a span of 8 bases. CDR3 sequence reads: CASSGREEKLFF. As DNA, the CDR3 is TGTGCCAGCAGTGGCCGAGAGGAAAAACTGTTTTTT.

This clone was recorded once. The gene calls are TRBV2 and TRBJ2-5, with D hard to call. The CDR3 is 13 amino acids. Germline CDR1 reads SNHLY; CDR2 reads FYNNEI. V was cut by 4 bases and J by 0 bases, with 6 bases left in between. This CDR3 is CASSGGDQETQYF. CDR3 in DNA: TGTGCCAGCAGTGGCGGAGACCAAGAGACCCAGTACTTC.

V gene TRBV19 combines with J gene TRBJ2-3, with 8 bases lining up with TRBD1. The germline V gene encodes CDR1 LNHDA and CDR2 SQIVND (reference sequence). This CDR3 region has 16 residues. J gave up 1 base and V 5 bases, and 8 bases lay outside the gene matches. CDR3 nucleotide sequence: TGTGCCAGTAGTGGGTCAGGGGGCAAGGGCACAGATACGCAGTATTTT. Translating gives CASSGSGGKGTDTQYF.

The chain is built from TRBV5-1 and TRBJ2-3, with a tentative D call TRBD1 (5 bases). Germline lookup yields CDR1 SGHRS and CDR2 YFSETQ. CDR3 length: 14 residues. Between the trimmed V and J ends, which lost 0 bases and 4 bases, there was a span of 9 bases. The CDR3 loop is CASSLGAGSDTQYF. In DNA form, the CDR3 reads TGCGCCAGCAGCTTGGGGGCAGGGTCAGATACGCAGTATTTT.

The chain is built from TRBV5-5 and TRBJ1-4; tentatively, D is TRBD1 (6 bases). Germline CDR1 SGHKS, CDR2 YYEKEE (reference sequence). Trimming pared 6 bases from V and 5 bases from J, leaving 17 bases between. The CDR3 spans 15 residues. The CDR3 DNA reads as TGTGCCAGCACCTCGGAGGGGGGGAAGAATGAAAAACTGTTTTTT. Translating gives CASTSEGGKNEKLFF.

The V gene is TRBV5-1, the J gene TRBJ2-5, with D perhaps TRBD1 (5 bases). The CDR3 is 15 amino acids. Germline CDR1 is SGHRS and CDR2 is YFSETQ. V lost 0 bases and J 3 bases, leaving 12 bases between the germline ends. The CDR3 coding sequence is TGCGCCAGCAGCTTGGTAGGGGCTGGGGAAGAGACCCAGTACTTC. This encodes CASSLVGAGEETQYF.